A selection of T cell receptor beta chains follows, all from one sample in a study of CD8 T cells in ankylosing spondylitis. One entry per CDR3 protein results from TCRdb running MiXCR on the 5' RACE reads. The table has fewer than 400,000 distinct CDR3 sequences, 8% seen once. The source material was blood, either unsorted or a sorted T cell fraction (not recorded which). The origin of the receptors is a male donor with ankylosing spondylitis. Each CDR3 is given with its conserved first and last residue. The D gene is left open where the match is weak. Not all rows give a size; the values are once, few, many and, for expanded clones, a class.

d_gene | abundance | j_gene | v_gene | CDR3aa | CDR3nt
NA | NA | TRBJ2-7 | TRBV7-9 | CASSFIQVSHEQYF | TGTGCCAGCAGCTTTATACAGGTCTCCCACGAGCAGTACTTC
TRBD2 | NA | TRBJ2-1 | TRBV20-1 | CSARVGRLAEFF | TGCAGTGCTAGAGTGGGAAGACTAGCGGAGTTCTTC
NA | few | TRBJ1-5 | TRBV15 | CATSSPHRVVVPQHF | TGTGCCACCAGCAGTCCGCACAGGGTTGTCGTGCCCCAGCATTTT
NA | NA | TRBJ2-7 | TRBV15 | CATSRDRAVSYEQYF | TGTGCCACCAGCAGAGATAGGGCGGTCTCCTACGAGCAGTACTTC
NA | NA | TRBJ2-3 | TRBV6-2/TRBV6-3 | CASSAPGSDTQYF | TGTGCCAGCAGTGCCCCGGGATCAGATACGCAGTATTTT
NA | few | TRBJ1-5 | TRBV6-1 | CASGQDFGGQPQHF | TGTGCCAGCGGTCAGGATTTCGGAGGACAGCCCCAGCATTTT
NA | NA | TRBJ2-7 | TRBV20-1 | CSGISAGGGPYEQYF | TGCAGTGGTATCTCGGCAGGTGGGGGGCCCTACGAGCAGTACTTC
NA | many | TRBJ2-1 | TRBV27 | CASSRRGTSYNEQFF | TGTGCCAGCAGCCGTCGGGGGACCTCCTACAATGAGCAGTTCTTC
NA | few | TRBJ2-7 | TRBV6-2/TRBV6-3 | CASGRRDYEQYF | TGTGCCAGCGGCCGGAGGGACTACGAGCAGTACTTC
NA | NA | TRBJ2-7 | TRBV6-5 | CASSSGLGPAYEQYF | TGTGCCAGCAGTTCCGGGTTGGGGCCGGCCTACGAGCAGTACTTC
NA | few | TRBJ2-3 | TRBV5-1 | CASRQGVVDTQYF | TGCGCCAGCCGCCAGGGTGTTGTAGATACGCAGTATTTT
NA | few | TRBJ1-2 | TRBV29-1 | CSVDLAASNYGYTF | TGCAGCGTTGACCTAGCAGCGAGTAACTATGGCTACACCTTC
TRBD2 | NA | TRBJ2-5 | TRBV6-2/TRBV6-3 | CASSYSTGTSVLETQYF | TGTGCCAGCAGTTACTCTACCGGGACTAGCGTCTTGGAGACCCAGTACTTC
TRBD2 | many | TRBJ2-5 | TRBV12-3/TRBV12-4 | CASSLSGRALETQYF | TGTGCCAGCAGTCTTAGCGGGAGGGCCCTTGAGACCCAGTACTTC
TRBD2 | NA | TRBJ2-5 | TRBV7-9 | CASSWTSGSDRETQYF | TGTGCCAGCAGCTGGACTAGCGGGAGTGACAGAGAGACCCAGTACTTC
TRBD1 | NA | TRBJ2-2 | TRBV5-1 | CASSALQGNGVKLFF | TGCGCCAGCAGCGCCTTACAGGGGAACGGTGTGAAGCTGTTTTTT
NA | many | TRBJ2-2 | TRBV28 | CASSLQGFGELFF | TGTGCCAGCAGTCTACAGGGTTTCGGGGAGCTGTTTTTT
NA | many | TRBJ2-7 | TRBV4-3 | CASSQAPGYEQYF | TGCGCCAGCAGCCAGGCCCCCGGGTACGAGCAGTACTTC
NA | NA | TRBJ1-4 | TRBV18 | CASSPPTPRGEKLFF | TGTGCCAGCTCACCACCGACTCCTCGAGGTGAAAAACTGTTTTTT
NA | few | TRBJ2-5 | TRBV6-1 | CASSLPEEGSQYF | TGTGCCAGCAGCCTCCCCGAGGAAGGTAGTCAGTACTTC
TRBD1 | many | TRBJ2-1 | TRBV7-2 | CASWGTGTGSYNEQFF | TGTGCCAGCTGGGGGACCGGGACAGGGTCCTACAATGAGCAGTTCTTC
NA | many | TRBJ2-5 | TRBV4-1 | CASSTIGQRETQYF | TGCGCCAGCAGTACTATCGGCCAAAGGGAGACCCAGTACTTC
NA | NA | TRBJ2-7 | TRBV5-1 | CASSSLRGPVEQYF | TGCGCCAGCAGCTCCCTCAGAGGTCCGGTCGAGCAGTACTTC
TRBD1 | many | TRBJ2-3 | TRBV12-3/TRBV12-4 | CASSQRGTGHSSDTQYF | TGTGCCAGCAGCCAAAGGGGGACAGGTCATAGTTCAGATACGCAGTATTTT
TRBD1 | many | TRBJ2-7 | TRBV30 | CAWADRPSYEQYF | TGTGCCTGGGCGGACAGGCCCTCCTACGAGCAGTACTTC
TRBD2 | many | TRBJ2-1 | TRBV10-3 | CATTSGSDNEQFF | TGTGCCACGACTAGCGGGAGTGACAATGAGCAGTTCTTC
NA | few | TRBJ2-1 | TRBV3-1 | CASSPWSNNEQFF | TGTGCCAGCAGCCCCTGGAGCAACAATGAGCAGTTCTTC
NA | NA | TRBJ2-1 | TRBV11-2 | CASSLVASARFSYNEQFF | TGTGCCAGCAGCTTAGTAGCTAGCGCCCGCTTCTCCTACAATGAGCAGTTCTTC
NA | few | TRBJ1-1 | TRBV9 | CASSVGGSTTEAFF | TGTGCCAGCAGCGTGGGGGGCTCTACCACTGAAGCTTTCTTT
NA | many | TRBJ2-1 | TRBV6-5 | CASSYSRGNEQFF | TGTGCCAGCAGTTACTCGAGGGGGAATGAGCAGTTCTTC
NA | many | TRBJ2-1 | TRBV6-6 | CASSWTYNEQFF | TGTGCCAGCAGTTGGACCTACAATGAGCAGTTCTTC
NA | many | TRBJ2-2 | TRBV5-1 | CASSLGGRRNTGELFF | TGCGCCAGCAGCTTGGGGGGACGGCGGAACACCGGGGAGCTGTTTTTT
TRBD1 | few | TRBJ2-7 | TRBV9 | CASSVARGLSSEQYF | TGTGCCAGCAGCGTAGCAAGGGGGCTATCGTCCGAGCAGTACTTC
NA | few | TRBJ2-7 | TRBV19 | CASSMGPGGTGEQYF | TGTGCCAGTAGTATGGGACCGGGGGGCACGGGCGAGCAGTACTTC
NA | many | TRBJ2-5 | TRBV24-1 | CATSDAEKETQYF | TGTGCCACCAGTGACGCCGAGAAAGAGACCCAGTACTTC
TRBD1 | few | TRBJ2-7 | TRBV27 | CASISNRGEQYF | TGTGCCAGCATATCCAACAGGGGCGAGCAGTACTTC
NA | many | TRBJ1-5 | TRBV20-1 | CSAPKPGLGLNQPQHF | TGCAGTGCTCCTAAACCGGGTTTGGGGCTAAATCAGCCCCAGCATTTT
NA | NA | TRBJ1-2 | TRBV2 | CASKQLSGYTF | TGTGCCAGCAAGCAACTATCCGGCTACACCTTC
TRBD2 | NA | TRBJ2-2 | TRBV7-3 | CASSPTSGAGGELFF | TGTGCCAGCAGCCCGACTAGCGGGGCGGGCGGGGAGCTGTTTTTT
NA | many | TRBJ1-5 | TRBV20-1 | CSARPAMRPQHF | TGCAGTGCCAGACCGGCAATGAGACCCCAGCATTTT
NA | many | TRBJ1-2 | TRBV29-1 | CSVAFGAYDGYTF | TGCAGCGTTGCATTCGGGGCCTATGATGGCTACACCTTC
TRBD2 | many | TRBJ2-1 | TRBV3-1 | CASSQRETLYNEQFF | TGTGCCAGCAGCCAGCGGGAGACCCTCTACAATGAGCAGTTCTTC
TRBD2 | few | TRBJ2-1 | TRBV20-1 | CSARDRSGSIVYEQFF | TGCAGTGCTAGAGATCGTAGCGGGAGCATTGTATATGAGCAGTTCTTC
NA | many | TRBJ2-7 | TRBV6-1 | CASSPNDGSSYEQYF | TGTGCCAGCAGTCCAAACGACGGTAGCTCCTACGAGCAGTACTTC
NA | few | TRBJ2-3 | TRBV28 | CAVRGRVNTQYF | TGTGCCGTCCGGGGACGGGTAAATACGCAGTATTTT
NA | few | TRBJ2-3 | TRBV20-1 | CSARDLRGDRSTDTQYF | TGCAGTGCTAGAGATCTAAGAGGGGACCGAAGCACAGATACGCAGTATTTT
NA | few | TRBJ2-3 | TRBV7-9 | CASSLEFGTSTDTQYF | TGTGCCAGCAGCTTAGAATTTGGTACTAGCACAGATACGCAGTATTTT
NA | NA | TRBJ2-7 | TRBV11-2 | CASSEVQGLLREQYF | TGTGCCAGCAGCGAAGTCCAGGGTCTCTTACGGGAGCAGTACTTC
NA | NA | TRBJ2-3 | TRBV6-5 | CASSYSADTTQYF | TGTGCCAGCAGTTACTCGGCGGATACCACGCAGTATTTT
TRBD1 | NA | TRBJ1-1 | TRBV12-5 | CASGSAWTGGNTEAFF | TGTGCTAGTGGTTCCGCCTGGACAGGGGGAAACACTGAAGCTTTCTTT
TRBD1 | few | TRBJ2-2 | TRBV7-2 | CASRRRQGNTGELFF | TGTGCCAGCAGACGAAGACAGGGTAACACCGGGGAGCTGTTTTTT
NA | NA | TRBJ1-6 | TRBV7-9 | CASSLPPGQNSPLHF | TGTGCCAGCAGCTTACCCCCAGGGCAAAATTCACCCCTCCACTTT
TRBD2 | many | TRBJ2-1 | TRBV5-1 | CASSHREGPPNEQFF | TGCGCCAGCAGCCACCGGGAGGGCCCTCCCAATGAGCAGTTCTTC
NA | NA | TRBJ1-2 | TRBV28 | CASSSSWLGGYTF | TGTGCCAGCAGTTCCTCGTGGTTAGGCGGCTACACCTTC
NA | many | TRBJ1-2 | TRBV2 | CASSEGSNYGYTF | TGTGCCAGCAGTGAAGGGTCGAACTATGGCTACACCTTC
NA | few | TRBJ2-7 | TRBV5-4 | CASSLVRGGSNSYEQYF | TGTGCCAGCAGCTTAGTGCGTGGAGGTTCGAACTCCTACGAGCAGTACTTC
TRBD2 | NA | TRBJ2-1 | TRBV12-3/TRBV12-4 | CASSSIAGGSYNEQFF | TGTGCCAGCAGCAGTATAGCGGGAGGCTCCTACAATGAGCAGTTCTTC
TRBD1 | few | TRBJ1-1 | TRBV7-9 | CASSRDSKNTEAFF | TGTGCCAGCAGCCGGGACAGTAAGAACACTGAAGCTTTCTTT
NA | NA | TRBJ2-7 | TRBV28 | CASSFLRFGYEQYF | TGTGCCAGCAGTTTCCTCCGTTTTGGCTACGAGCAGTACTTC